The rows below give T cell receptor beta chains drawn from one sample of a study of radiotherapy plus CTLA-4 blockade in lung cancer. The table came from immunoSEQ multiplex PCR; TCRdb's copy has only in-frame clones and leaves some out. The table includes roughly 100,000 clones, approximately 87% detected once. The source was peripheral blood, collected from a patient treated with radiotherapy plus ipilimumab. All receptors come from a human donor with non-small cell lung cancer that progressed on radiotherapy plus ipilimumab. Some clones in this sample may be carry-over from other donors' samples. The CDR3 runs from the conserved cysteine through the conserved F or W. The order of the fields is D gene, J gene, V gene, CDR3 protein. A D gene is named only where the DNA matches it firmly.

TRBD1	TRBJ2-7	TRBV6-5	CASSYWTGSYEQYF
TRBD2	TRBJ2-7	TRBV11-2	CASSLRRTSGAIYEQYF
NA	TRBJ2-3	TRBV7-8	CASSLYQGFTDTQYF
TRBD1	TRBJ2-2	TRBV9	CASSRQGDRNTGELFF
TRBD1	TRBJ1-4	TRBV9	CASSPETGIGEKLFF
NA	TRBJ2-1	TRBV6-5	CASSYSNLVAYNEQFF
TRBD1	TRBJ2-3	TRBV12-5	CASGLIRGIGIGDTQYF
NA	TRBJ1-5	TRBV4-2	CASSPQGHQPQHF
NA	TRBJ1-2	TRBV11-1	CASSSSGRNYGYTF
TRBD1	TRBJ1-2	TRBV27	CASSLSQGALYGYTF
NA	TRBJ1-2	TRBV5-1	CASSLGLSANYGYTF
NA	TRBJ1-5	TRBV2	CASSDTLNQPQHF
NA	TRBJ1-2	TRBV6-6	CASSYPEGQMMGGYTF
TRBD1	TRBJ1-5	TRBV27	CASSMTGGNQPQHF
NA	TRBJ2-3	TRBV5-1	CASSSSRAGTDTQYF
NA	TRBJ2-7	TRBV7-9	CASSSNRGGSSYEQYF
NA	TRBJ1-2	TRBV27	CASSLSSRGNYGYTF
TRBD1	TRBJ1-6	TRBV2	CASSGGTGWPLHF
TRBD1	TRBJ2-1	TRBV7-3	CASSLVGTGVGNEQFF
NA	TRBJ1-2	TRBV28	CASSLIQVDYGYTF
NA	TRBJ1-6	TRBV9	CASSVAQHNSPLHF
TRBD1	TRBJ1-3	TRBV5-1	CASSFGTAGNTIYF
NA	TRBJ1-2	TRBV2	CASSSTGDYGYTF
NA	TRBJ2-5	TRBV5-1	CASSLVALTIQETQYF
NA	TRBJ1-5	TRBV7-9	CASSPPLGLSSNQPQHF
NA	TRBJ1-6	TRBV14	CASSYPGSPLHF